The next 18 T cell receptor beta chains were all read from a single sample in a study of identical twins. TCRdb re-analysed the 5' RACE reads in MiXCR, keeping a single row per CDR3 protein. There are about 900,000 distinct CDR3 sequences in the sample; 9% to 15% occur only once, and around 1.5% lies in the top ten. These data were also reused for a study on yellow fever vaccine responses in identical twins.

The sequenced sample was PBMCs. The receptors originated from a woman aged 18-30 years in good health.

V is TRBV2 and J is TRBJ2-1; D possibly corresponds to TRBD2 (5 bases). Trimming took 10 bases from V and 1 from J, leaving 14 bases between them. CDR1 and CDR2 (germline): SNHLY, FYNNEI. The CDR3 is 14 residues long. The CDR3 loop reads CATRTSISYNEQFF. Here the CDR3 DNA reads TGTGCCACCAGAACTAGTATTTCCTACAATGAGCAGTTCTTC.

This clonotype appeared a few times. The V gene is TRBV4-1, the J gene TRBJ2-3; unclear D gene. V was cut by 3 bases and J by 8 bases, with 24 bases left in between. The CDR3 is 17 residues long. CDR1 and CDR2 (germline): MGHRA, YSYEKL. As DNA, the CDR3 is TGCGCCAGCAGCCAGCCCCTTAGTGATGGGTGGGAAGGTACGCAGTATTTT. Residues: CASSQPLSDGWEGTQYF.

This clonotype has only a few counts. The chain couples TRBV12-3 or TRBV12-4 to TRBJ2-1; no clear D gene. The V gene lost 6 bases and the J gene lost 6 bases, with 21 bases spanning the gap. This CDR3 spans 16 amino acids. The DNA of the CDR3 is TGTGCCAGCAGCTACCAGACAAGCTGGTTGGGCAATGAGCAGTTCTTC. Amino acid sequence: CASSYQTSWLGNEQFF.

As concerns this clonotype: One end of the junction is discordant with germline, which a read error may explain. This rearrangement joins TRBV2 to TRBJ2-5; maybe TRBD2 (6 bases). The CDR3 spans 15 residues. Per germline, CDR1 SNHLY and CDR2 FYNNEI. CDR3 region: CASSIRDSPFGTQSF. The CDR3 region has the DNA TGTGCCAGCAGTATCCGGGACTCACCCTTTGGGACCCAGTCCTTC.

A few counts support this clonotype. The genes are TRBV14 and TRBJ1-6; a weak D match, TRBD1 (5 bases). Germline CDR1 SGHDN, CDR2 FVKESK. CDR3 length: 13 residues. Trimming removed 4 bases from V and 8 bases from J, with 9 bases in between. The CDR3 loop is CASSRGTDSPLHF. CDR3 bases: TGTGCCAGCAGCCGAGGGACCGATTCACCCCTCCACTTT.

The chain carries TRBV5-1 and TRBJ2-3, with D tentatively TRBD1 (5 bases). The germline CDR1 and CDR2 sequences are SGHRS and YFSETQ. The CDR3 runs to 14 residues. With 4 bases removed from V and 7 bases from J, the gap between germline ends came to 16 bases. CDR3 sequence (DNA): TGCGCCAGCAGCCCCTGGGGCAGCGAGTATACGCAGTATTTT. Residues: CASSPWGSEYTQYF.

This clonotype has a handful of counts. V gene TRBV20-1 combines with J gene TRBJ2-3; D is uncertain. The CDR3 totals 13 residues. CDR1 is DFQATT and CDR2 is SNEGSKA in the germline V gene (reference sequence). Trimming left V 0 bases short and J 2 bases short, with 6 bases between. The CDR3 nucleotides read TGCAGTGCTAGAGATCAACTCACAGATACGCAGTATTTT. It is translated as CSARDQLTDTQYF.

This clonotype was recorded a few times. V is TRBV28 and J is TRBJ2-1; D remains unclear. Germline V gives CDR1 MDHEN, CDR2 SYDVKM. CDR3 size: 17 residues. V lost 5 bases and J 1 base, leaving 18 bases between the germline ends. This CDR3 reads CASSPYDRAISYNEQFF. The CDR3, as DNA: TGTGCCAGCAGTCCGTACGATCGAGCCATTTCCTACAATGAGCAGTTCTTC. The full variable domain, its missing parts supplied by reference TRBV28 and TRBJ2-1, is DVKVTQSSRYLVKRTGEKVFLECVQDMDHENMFWYRQDPGLGLRLIYFSYDVKMKEKGDIPEGYSVSREKKERFSLILESASTNQTSMYLCASSPYDRAISYNEQFFGPGTRLTVL.

This clonotype has just a few counts. This sequence joins TRBV11-1 and TRBJ2-2, with 13 bases that match TRBD2. The CDR3 has 20 residues. CDR1 is SGHAT, CDR2 FQDESV, per germline (reference sequence). V shed 8 bases, J shed 3 bases, and the junction held 18 bases outside the gene matches. CDR3 amino acids: CASVSTKSPGLAGYTGELFF. The DNA for the CDR3 is TGTGCCAGCGTATCGACCAAGTCCCCGGGACTAGCGGGGTACACCGGGGAGCTGTTTTTT.

This clonotype was observed a single time. The rearrangement joins TRBV13 to TRBJ2-1; 7 nucleotides match TRBD1. Per the germline V gene, CDR1 is PRHDT and CDR2 is FYEKMQ (reference sequence). Unmatched junction bases numbered 11, after V lost 3 bases and J lost 12 bases. CDR3 size: 14 residues. The chain's CDR3 is CASSFRLGGFAQFF. Written as DNA, the CDR3 is TGTGCCAGCAGCTTCAGGTTAGGGGGCTTTGCGCAGTTCTTC.

V and J are TRBV28 and TRBJ1-1, with TRBD1 identical over 8 bases. The length of the CDR3 is 17 residues. Germline values: CDR1 MDHEN, CDR2 SYDVKM. Losses at the gene ends were 3 bases for V and 1 base for J; bases not matched to a gene: 10. CDR3 nucleotide sequence: TGTGCCAGCAGTTTCCTAAAGAGGGACAGGAAGAACACTGAAGCTTTCTTT. Amino acids: CASSFLKRDRKNTEAFF.

A note on this clonotype: A much bigger clone sits one base away, suggesting this may be a read error. This sequence joins TRBV10-2 and TRBJ2-4; D is uncertain. The CDR3 runs to 11 residues. Per germline, CDR1 WSHSY and CDR2 SAAADI. The CDR3 is CARSEGYIQYF. CDR3 nucleotide sequence: TGCGCCAGAAGTGAAGGGTACATTCAGTACTTC.

The chain is built from TRBV3-1 and TRBJ1-2; D is unresolved. V was pared by 5 bases and J by 5 bases, with 12 bases between. Germline-derived CDR1 and CDR2 are LGHDT and YNNKEL (reference sequence). The CDR3 length is 13 residues. The chain's CDR3 is CASSIRRSYGYTF. CDR3 in DNA: TGTGCCAGCAGCATTAGACGATCGTATGGCTACACCTTC.

This clonotype has a handful of counts. V and J are TRBV20-1 and TRBJ2-5; TRBD2 aligns across 8 bases. Germline CDR1 is DFQATT and CDR2 is SNEGSKA (reference sequence). The CDR3 sequence is 14 residues long. V lost 5 bases, J lost 4 bases, and 9 bases stayed unmatched. CDR3 loop: CSAVRGGSLETQYF. The CDR3 DNA sequence: TGCAGTGCTGTCCGGGGGGGCTCGTTAGAGACCCAGTACTTC.

The chain joins TRBV4-1 to TRBJ2-3, with TRBD1 matching over 7 bases. Germline CDR1 is MGHRA and CDR2 is YSYEKL. The CDR3 is 17 residues long. V gave up 2 bases and J gave up 1 base; unmatched junction bases: 9. The CDR3 nucleotides read TGCGCCAGCAGCCAATTCTTTGACAGGGTGGGCACAGATACGCAGTATTTT. Its protein is CASSQFFDRVGTDTQYF.

This chain uses TRBV5-1 with TRBJ2-2; D possibly corresponds to TRBD1 (5 bases). In germline, CDR1 is SGHRS, CDR2 YFSETQ. CDR3 size: 13 residues. Trimming stripped 4 bases from V and 7 bases from J, with 11 bases between. The CDR3 reads CASSPRVDGELFF. DNA of the CDR3: TGCGCCAGCAGCCCCAGGGTCGACGGGGAGCTGTTTTTT.

This clonotype occurred a few times. This rearrangement joins TRBV5-6 to TRBJ1-2; D remains ambiguous. The CDR3 runs 15 residues. The V gene's germline CDR1 is SGHDT and CDR2 YYEEEE. V was shortened by 4 bases and J by 0 bases, with 13 bases between the two germline ends. The CDR3 loop is CASSLYRQPNYGYTF. CDR3 bases: TGTGCCAGCAGCCTTTACAGACAACCTAACTATGGCTACACCTTC.

V is TRBV5-1 and J is TRBJ2-7; D is unclear. Germline lookup yields CDR1 SGHRS and CDR2 YFSETQ. The CDR3 totals 15 residues. V lost 0 bases to trimming and J lost 2 bases, with 12 bases between them. In DNA, the CDR3 is TGCGCCAGCAGCTTGGGGCAGGAACGACCCTACGAGCAGTACTTC. Translating it yields CASSLGQERPYEQYF.